This TCR beta chain was profiled in a study of siplizumab effects on memory and regulatory T cells. The study, taken as a whole, reports: Naive T cells were seen as more diverse than memory cells and as major alloresponse contributors. Alloreactive sequences tracing back to unstimulated CD4+ memory cells were significantly reduced by siplizumab.

The length of the CDR3 is 16 residues. The germline V gene encodes CDR1 SGHNT and CDR2 YENEEA. The junction had 7 bases not matched to a gene; V was cut back by 2 bases and J by 4 bases. Details on this clone: The antigen is not known.

Assay used: immunoSEQ multiplex PCR; TCRdb lists only in-frame clones, some missing. The sample holds more than 85,000 clones, roughly 92% seen once. The rearrangement uses TRBV11-3 and TRBJ2-3, with 9 bases identical to TRBD2. Material for sequencing was CD4+ T cells sorted from blood. This TCR was recovered from a human donor in good health. For the CDR3, the DNA is TGTGCCAGCAGCTTAAAGACTAGCGGTGGGGCAGATACGCAGTATTTT. It translates to CASSLKTSGGADTQYF.